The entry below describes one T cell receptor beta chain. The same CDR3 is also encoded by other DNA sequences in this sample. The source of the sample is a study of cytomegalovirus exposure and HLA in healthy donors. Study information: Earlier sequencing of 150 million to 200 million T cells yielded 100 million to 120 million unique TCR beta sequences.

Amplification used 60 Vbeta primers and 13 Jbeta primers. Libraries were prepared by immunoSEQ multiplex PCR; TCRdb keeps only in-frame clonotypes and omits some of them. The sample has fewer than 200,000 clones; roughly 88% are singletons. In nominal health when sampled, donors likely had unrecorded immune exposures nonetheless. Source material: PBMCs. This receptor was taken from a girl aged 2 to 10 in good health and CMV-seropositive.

The CDR3: CASSVVPSTDTQYF. The CDR3 bases are TGTGCCAGCAGCGTAGTCCCTAGCACAGATACGCAGTATTTT. V is TRBV9 and J is TRBJ2-3; D unresolved. Germline V gives CDR1 SGDLS, CDR2 YYNGEE. V was shortened by 0 bases and J by 0 bases, with 5 bases between the two germline ends. CDR3 length equals 14 residues.